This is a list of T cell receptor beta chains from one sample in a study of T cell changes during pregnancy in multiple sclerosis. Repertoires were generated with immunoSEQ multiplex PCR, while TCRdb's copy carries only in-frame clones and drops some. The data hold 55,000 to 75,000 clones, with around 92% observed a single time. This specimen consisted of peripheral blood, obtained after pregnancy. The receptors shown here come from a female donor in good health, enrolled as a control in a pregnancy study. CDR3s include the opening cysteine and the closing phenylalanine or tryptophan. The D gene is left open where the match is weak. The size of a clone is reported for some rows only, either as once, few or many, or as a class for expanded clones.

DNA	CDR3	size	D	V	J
TGTGCCAGCAGCTTAGATGTGCTCGAAAGAGCTAACTATGGCTACACCTTC	CASSLDVLERANYGYTF	.	.	TRBV11-3	TRBJ1-2
TGCAGCGTTGAGGGACAGGGGGGGTCCTACGAGCAGTACTTC	CSVEGQGGSYEQYF	.	TRBD1	TRBV29-1	TRBJ2-7
TGTGCCAGTACCCCCCGGGTCTTTGATAGCACAGATACGCAGTATTTT	CASTPRVFDSTDTQYF	.	.	TRBV19	TRBJ2-3
TGCGCCAGCAGCTCCTGGACAGGGCATACCTACGAGCAGTACTTC	CASSSWTGHTYEQYF	.	TRBD1	TRBV5-1	TRBJ2-7
TGTGCCAGCTCACCGGGGACAGGGGGTTATGGCTACACCTTC	CASSPGTGGYGYTF	once	TRBD1	TRBV18	TRBJ1-2
TGTGCCAGCAGTGACTTCAGGGGCTCCGGGGAGCTGTTTTTT	CASSDFRGSGELFF	once	.	TRBV2	TRBJ2-2
TGTGCCAGCAGCTTACCGAGGGTCTTCCAAGAGACCCAGTACTTC	CASSLPRVFQETQYF	.	.	TRBV7-8	TRBJ2-5
TGTGCCAGCAGCGTAGAGAGCTCCTATAATTCACCCCTCCACTTT	CASSVESSYNSPLHF	.	.	TRBV9	TRBJ1-6
TGTGCCAGCAGCCGAGACAGGGAGCAGTTCTTC	CASSRDREQFF	few	.	TRBV7-9	TRBJ2-1
TGTGCCAGCAGCGCCCTTTACAGGGGAGCTGGCTATGGCTACACCTTC	CASSALYRGAGYGYTF	.	TRBD1	TRBV5-6	TRBJ1-2
TGTGCCAGCAGCTTAAGGGGCACAGGGAACACTGAAGCTTTCTTT	CASSLRGTGNTEAFF	.	.	TRBV7-8	TRBJ1-1
TGTGCCTGGAACAGGGTATCGAACGAGCAGTACTTC	CAWNRVSNEQYF	.	.	TRBV30	TRBJ2-7
TGTGCCAGCAGTAGGACAGGGGGCGGTTCACCCCTCCACTTT	CASSRTGGGSPLHF	.	TRBD1	TRBV9	TRBJ1-6
TGTGCCAGCAGCTTAGTTGGACAGGCGAACACTGAAGCTTTCTTT	CASSLVGQANTEAFF	.	TRBD1	TRBV7-9	TRBJ1-1
TGTGCCAGCAGCTTAACAGTTTCTGGAAACACCATATATTTT	CASSLTVSGNTIYF	.	.	TRBV11-3	TRBJ1-3
TGTGCCAGCAGCACAGGACAGGGCTCAGGGGAGCAGTACTTC	CASSTGQGSGEQYF	.	TRBD1	TRBV11-2	TRBJ2-7
TGTGCCAGCAGCTTGAACAGGAACACTGAAGCTTTCTTT	CASSLNRNTEAFF	.	.	TRBV7-3	TRBJ1-1
TGTGCCAGCACCAGACAGGGAGGCACCGGGGAGCTGTTTTTT	CASTRQGGTGELFF	.	.	TRBV6-6	TRBJ2-2
TGTGCCAGCAGCTCCCGGCGGAAGTCTAGCGAGGTTGAGCAGTTCTTC	CASSSRRKSSEVEQFF	.	.	TRBV5-4	TRBJ2-1
TGTGCCAGCAGCGTATGGGGGGACGGGATTATCGCTGAAGCTTTCTTT	CASSVWGDGIIAEAFF	few	.	TRBV9	TRBJ1-1
TGCGCCAGCAGCTTGGACAGGGCTGGAAACACCATATATTTT	CASSLDRAGNTIYF	few	.	TRBV5-1	TRBJ1-3
TGTGCCAGCAACCGCGGGATTAACACTGAAGCTTTCTTT	CASNRGINTEAFF	.	.	TRBV11-2	TRBJ1-1
TGCGCCAGCAGCCAAGAAACAGGGATTTCCTACGAGCAGTACTTC	CASSQETGISYEQYF	.	.	TRBV4-3	TRBJ2-7
TGTGCCAGCAGCGGACAGGTCCGGGAAAAACTGTTTTTT	CASSGQVREKLFF	.	TRBD1	TRBV2	TRBJ1-4
TGTGCCAGCATACTATCAGGGAACCTGGAGACCCAGTACTTC	CASILSGNLETQYF	.	.	TRBV25-1	TRBJ2-5
TGTGCCAGCAGCGGGGCCACCGGGGAGCTGTTTTTT	CASSGATGELFF	.	.	TRBV7-2	TRBJ2-2
TGTGCCAGCAGCTTTGTCTACCAAGGGGCGGCCGGGGAGCTGTTTTTT	CASSFVYQGAAGELFF	.	.	TRBV11-1	TRBJ2-2
TGTGCTAGTGGTACGGGACAGCTTGTTGCCAATGAGCAGTTCTTC	CASGTGQLVANEQFF	.	TRBD1	TRBV12-5	TRBJ2-1
TGTGCCAGCTCACCTCCCGGGAAGGCAGATACGCAGTATTTT	CASSPPGKADTQYF	.	.	TRBV18	TRBJ2-3
TGCGCCAGCAGCCCCCGGGACAGGGATCTGAACGAGCAGTACTTC	CASSPRDRDLNEQYF	.	TRBD1	TRBV4-1	TRBJ2-7
TGTGCCAGCAGCTTAGTGGGTTCTGGGGCCTCTGAAGCTTTCTTT	CASSLVGSGASEAFF	.	.	TRBV7-2	TRBJ1-1
TGTGCCAGCAAAAAGGACAGGGGGGTAGAGACCCAGTACTTC	CASKKDRGVETQYF	.	TRBD1	TRBV6-5	TRBJ2-5
TGTGCCAGCAGTTTTCGGGGGGGCCTTCAAAATGAGCAGTTCTTC	CASSFRGGLQNEQFF	.	TRBD2	TRBV27	TRBJ2-1
TGTGCCAGCAGTGTTTCCGGGACTAGCGGCACAGATACGCAGTATTTT	CASSVSGTSGTDTQYF	once	TRBD2	TRBV25-1	TRBJ2-3
TGTGCCAGCAGCAAAGGGGGCGCAGAGACCCAGTACTTC	CASSKGGAETQYF	.	.	TRBV21-1	TRBJ2-5
TGTGCCAGCAGCGTAGTAGACGGGGGGGCTATGGGGAACGAGCAGTACTTC	CASSVVDGGAMGNEQYF	.	TRBD2	TRBV9	TRBJ2-7
TGTGCCAGAGAGCCGGGACACCGGTCCTCTGGGGCCAACGTCCTGACTTTC	CAREPGHRSSGANVLTF	.	.	TRBV30	TRBJ2-6
TGTGCCAGCAGCGACAGGGACAGGGGAGGAATTTCACCCCTCCACTTT	CASSDRDRGGISPLHF	.	TRBD1	TRBV5-4	TRBJ1-6
TGTGCCAGCAGTGAAAGCGGCGCCCACAGACCCTACGAGCAGTACTTC	CASSESGAHRPYEQYF	.	.	TRBV2	TRBJ2-7
TGCGCCAGCAGCCAGGCGGGGGGGACCCCCTACGAGCAGTACTTC	CASSQAGGTPYEQYF	.	TRBD2	TRBV4-1	TRBJ2-7
TGTGCCAGCAGAAGAGAGGCAGGGTTTTATTCACCCCTCCACTTT	CASRREAGFYSPLHF	.	.	TRBV11-3	TRBJ1-6
TGTGCCAGCAGCCCCAGGGCAGGCAGCTCCTACAATGAGCAGTTCTTC	CASSPRAGSSYNEQFF	.	.	TRBV13	TRBJ2-1
TGTGCCAGTAGTACACCCCCGGGATACACTGAAGCTTTCTTT	CASSTPPGYTEAFF	.	.	TRBV19	TRBJ1-1
TGTGCCATCAGTGATCTTGTCGCGATAGGGGGCCCTGAAGCTTTCTTT	CAISDLVAIGGPEAFF	.	TRBD1	TRBV10-3	TRBJ1-1
TGTGCCAGCAGCTTTTACCCAGGGAACGAGCAGTACTTC	CASSFYPGNEQYF	.	.	TRBV7-3	TRBJ2-7
TGTGCCTGGAAAAACAGTATGAACACTGAAGCTTTCTTT	CAWKNSMNTEAFF	.	.	TRBV30	TRBJ1-1
TGTGCCAGCAGCCAAGCTTTTCAAGGGGGCGGTGAGACCCAGTACTTC	CASSQAFQGGGETQYF	.	TRBD1	TRBV4-2	TRBJ2-5
TGTGCCAGCAGTGAATTGGTGGCAGGGGGGATAATGAACACTGAAGCTTTCTTT	CASSELVAGGIMNTEAFF	.	TRBD1	TRBV25-1	TRBJ1-1
TGTGCCTTTCACCCGCAGGGGGTTAGCACAGATACGCAGTATTTT	CAFHPQGVSTDTQYF	.	TRBD1	TRBV30	TRBJ2-3
TGTGCCAGCAGCGATGGACTAGCGGACTACACAGATACGCAGTATTTT	CASSDGLADYTDTQYF	.	TRBD2	TRBV9	TRBJ2-3
TGTGCCAGCAGCCGCGGGACGGTGAACACTGAAGCTTTCTTT	CASSRGTVNTEAFF	.	.	TRBV7-6	TRBJ1-1
TGTGCCAGCAGCCCACCGACAGAGCCTGGAAACACCATATATTTT	CASSPPTEPGNTIYF	.	.	TRBV9	TRBJ1-3
TGTGCCAGCACCGGACAGGGAACAGGGGATCCCTACGAGCAGTACTTC	CASTGQGTGDPYEQYF	.	TRBD1	TRBV5-6	TRBJ2-7
TGTGCCAGCCTGACTAGCGGGGAGTGGGATACGCAGTATTTT	CASLTSGEWDTQYF	.	TRBD2	TRBV6-6	TRBJ2-3
TGTGCCAGCAGCCCAGTATACAGGGGCTATGGCTACACCTTC	CASSPVYRGYGYTF	.	TRBD1	TRBV9	TRBJ1-2
TGTGCCATCAGACAGGGGGCTTTCACTGAAGCTTTCTTT	CAIRQGAFTEAFF	few	TRBD1	TRBV10-3	TRBJ1-1
TGTGCCTGGAGTCAGGGGAACTATGGCTACACCTTC	CAWSQGNYGYTF	once	.	TRBV30	TRBJ1-2
TGTGCCAGCAGCCCGCTCCGGGCTAGCGATAATGAGCAGTTCTTC	CASSPLRASDNEQFF	.	.	TRBV9	TRBJ2-1
TGCGCCAGCAGCGCGGGGGGGGCGCGGGCCGGGGAGCTGTTTTTT	CASSAGGARAGELFF	.	TRBD2	TRBV5-1	TRBJ2-2